These 28 T cell receptor beta chains originate from one sample sequenced in a study of cytomegalovirus exposure and HLA in healthy donors. 13 Jbeta primers and 60 Vbeta primers were used for the PCR. Assay: immunoSEQ multiplex PCR; the TCRdb copy retains only in-frame clones and omits some. The sample carries about 180,000 clones, 77% recorded once. Sequences were obtained from PBMCs. The receptors originated from a man younger than 35 in good health and CMV-seronegative.

A single count supports this clone. The chain couples TRBV6-6 to TRBJ1-1, with 11 bases fitting TRBD1. V lost 4 bases and J lost 10; bases outside the gene matches: 11. The CDR3 is 15 amino acids. The germline CDR1 and CDR2 sequences are MNHNY and SVGAGI (reference sequence). The CDR3 DNA reads TGTGCCAGCAGTTCCACGGGACAGGGGGTTGGTACAGCTTTCTTT. Its protein product is CASSSTGQGVGTAFF.

This sequence joins TRBV15 and TRBJ2-1, with 9 bases lining up with TRBD2. Germline CDR1 and CDR2: LNHNV and YYDKDF (reference sequence). The CDR3 has 16 residues. V trimming: 1 base; J trimming: 5 bases; junction bases outside the gene matches: 6. The CDR3 region is CATSRAAGGQDNEQFF. DNA of the CDR3: TGTGCCACCAGCAGAGCGGCGGGGGGGCAGGACAATGAGCAGTTCTTC.

This clone has just one count. The V gene is TRBV4-3, the J gene TRBJ2-7, with D perhaps TRBD2 (5 bases). Looked up from germline, CDR1 is LGHNA and CDR2 is YSLEER. V lost 0 bases, J lost 1 base, and 10 bases lay in between. The CDR3 runs to 15 residues. CDR3 region: CASSQDPGESYEQYF. The DNA of the CDR3 is TGCGCCAGCAGCCAAGATCCCGGGGAATCCTACGAGCAGTACTTC.

V is TRBV9 and J is TRBJ2-3; D remains unclear. V lost 3 bases and J 3 bases, leaving 11 bases between the germline ends. CDR1 and CDR2 from the germline V gene are SGDLS and YYNGEE. This CDR3 comprises 14 residues. The CDR3 DNA follows: TGTGCCAGCAGCGCCACCACTTCGACAGATACGCAGTATTTT. Translated: CASSATTSTDTQYF.

The chain carries TRBV10-3 and TRBJ2-7; TRBD2 matches 12 bases. Trimming cost V 4 bases and J 4 bases; bases outside gene matches: 5. CDR1 is ENHRY and CDR2 is SYGVKD in the germline V gene. This CDR3 has 15 amino acids. The CDR3 bases are TGTGCCATCAGTGGGACTAGCGGGAAGGATTACGAGCAGTACTTC. It encodes CAISGTSGKDYEQYF.

V is TRBV9 and J is TRBJ1-1; 7 bases map to TRBD1. Germline lookup yields CDR1 SGDLS and CDR2 YYNGEE. The CDR3 is made up of 16 amino acids. Trimming removed 4 bases from V and 5 bases from J; junction bases left unmatched: 14. CDR3 nucleotide sequence: TGTGCCAGCAGCCCACACGGACAGGAAAAGGGGACTGAAGCTTTCTTT. It translates to CASSPHGQEKGTEAFF.

V and J are TRBV7-8 and TRBJ1-5; maybe TRBD1 (6 bases). The CDR3 has 15 residues. Trimming took 5 bases from V and 6 from J, leaving 17 bases between them. Germline CDR1 and CDR2: SGHVS and FQNEAQ. CDR3 sequence: CASSPASQGSQPQHF. In DNA, the CDR3 is TGTGCCAGCAGCCCAGCAAGTCAGGGGAGTCAGCCCCAGCATTTT.

This rearrangement joins TRBV14 to TRBJ2-3, with 7 bases matching TRBD1. Trimming took 4 bases from V and 0 from J; bases not matched to a gene: 7. The CDR3 is 16 residues long. Germline V lookup: CDR1 SGHDN, CDR2 FVKESK. The CDR3 reads CASSPRQGTSTDTQYF. The CDR3 bases are TGTGCCAGCAGCCCCCGACAGGGAACGAGCACAGATACGCAGTATTTT.

The chain's CDR3 is CASSPNTNQPQHF. CDR3 sequence (DNA): TGTGCCAGCTCACCCAATACAAATCAGCCCCAGCATTTT. The V gene is TRBV18, the J gene TRBJ1-5, with no clear D. Per germline, CDR1 KGHSH and CDR2 LQKENI. Trimming left V 3 bases short and J 4 bases short, with 7 bases between. The CDR3 has 13 residues.

V is TRBV19 and J is TRBJ2-7; TRBD1 matches at 8 bases. The J segment lost 3 bases and the V segment lost 4 bases, leaving 8 bases of the junction unmatched. CDR1 is LNHDA, CDR2 SQIVND, per germline (reference sequence). The CDR3 is 15 residues long. CDR3 region: CASSRQGTNYYEQYF. In DNA form, the CDR3 reads TGTGCCAGTAGTAGACAGGGGACGAACTACTACGAGCAGTACTTC.

This clone was counted only a few times. The chain couples TRBV7-2 to TRBJ1-1; a possible D gene is TRBD1 (6 bases). Germline V CDR1 and CDR2: SGHTA, FQGNSA. V was cut by 4 bases and J by 11 bases, with 23 bases left in between. This CDR3 contains 15 residues. The CDR3 nucleotides read TGTGCCAGCAGCTCTCAGGGGTCTTTAACACTGATGGCTTTCTTT. The encoded protein is CASSSQGSLTLMAFF.

The chain is built from TRBV7-2 and TRBJ2-3; the D gene is possibly TRBD2 (5 bases). CDR1 and CDR2 (germline): SGHTA, FQGNSA. This CDR3 has 17 residues. Trimming left V 5 bases short and J 4 bases short, with 22 bases between. CDR3: CASSRNPRGLRADTQYF. As DNA, the CDR3 is TGTGCCAGCAGCCGGAACCCCCGCGGGTTGAGGGCAGATACGCAGTATTTT.

The rearrangement links TRBV7-9 to TRBJ1-5, with 8 bases lining up with TRBD1. Looked up from germline, CDR1 is SEHNR and CDR2 is FQNEAQ (reference sequence). The ends lost 5 bases at V and 9 bases at J; junction bases unmatched: 6. The CDR3 has 13 amino acids. The CDR3 coding sequence is TGTGCCAGCAGCCTTACCACAGGGGGGCCCCAGCATTTT. Encoded protein: CASSLTTGGPQHF. The whole variable domain, filled in from reference TRBV7-9 and TRBJ1-5, reads DTGVSQNPRHKITKRGQNVTFRCDPISEHNRLYWYRQTLGQGPEFLTYFQNEAQLEKSRLLSDRFSAERPKGSFSTLEIQRTEQGDSAMYLCASSLTTGGPQHFGDGTRLSIL.

This chain links TRBV19 with TRBJ2-3, with 8 positions matching TRBD2. Germline V gene lookup returns CDR1 LNHDA and CDR2 SQIVND (reference sequence). With V trimmed by 10 bases and J by 1 base, 22 bases remained unmatched. The CDR3 sequence is 19 residues long. The CDR3 spells CATRSQRPSGFGRTDTQYF. DNA for the CDR3: TGTGCCACCCGATCCCAGCGCCCTAGCGGGTTTGGACGCACAGATACGCAGTATTTT. Drawing the rest from reference TRBV19 and TRBJ2-3, the complete variable domain is DGGITQSPKYLFRKEGQNVTLSCEQNLNHDAMYWYRQDPGQGLRLIYYSQIVNDFQKGDIAEGYSVSREKKESFPLTVTSAQKNPTAFYLCATRSQRPSGFGRTDTQYFGPGTRLTVL.

The chain employs TRBV9 and TRBJ1-2, with D possibly being TRBD1 (6 bases). The ends were cut back, 4 bases at V and 2 bases at J, with 18 bases in the middle. Germline values: CDR1 SGDLS, CDR2 YYNGEE. This CDR3 has 16 residues. DNA for the CDR3: TGTGCCAGCAGCCTTCTTGGACCCGGACAGAACTATGGCTACACCTTC. This sequence encodes CASSLLGPGQNYGYTF. Full variable domain (missing parts from reference TRBV9 and TRBJ1-2): DSGVTQTPKHLITATGQRVTLRCSPRSGDLSVYWYQQSLDQGLQFLIQYYNGEERAKGNILERFSAQQFPDLHSELNLSSLELGDSALYFCASSLLGPGQNYGYTFGSGTRLTVV.

A few counts support this clone. The chain couples TRBV6-5 to TRBJ1-3, with 7 bases matching TRBD1. Per germline, CDR1 MNHEY and CDR2 SVGAGI. Trimming removed 8 bases from V and 1 base from J; junction bases left unmatched: 5. The CDR3 consists of 14 residues. The CDR3 loop is CASGATGSGNTIYF. The CDR3, as DNA: TGTGCCAGCGGCGCGACAGGGTCTGGAAACACCATATATTTT.

The rearrangement joins TRBV7-6 to TRBJ1-4, with TRBD1 as a possible D gene (6 bases). This CDR3 region has 17 residues. Between the trimmed V and J ends, which lost 1 base and 3 bases, there was a span of 15 bases. CDR1 and CDR2 (germline): SGHVS, FNYEAQ. As DNA, the CDR3 is TGTGCCAGCAGCTTAGGGGGGGGCCGGGATTCTAATGAAAAACTGTTTTTT. This sequence encodes CASSLGGGRDSNEKLFF.

The chain is built from TRBV9 and TRBJ1-3, with D perhaps matching TRBD1 (5 bases). Germline V lookup: CDR1 SGDLS, CDR2 YYNGEE. V was shortened by 3 bases and J by 0 bases, with 13 bases between the two germline ends. CDR3 length: 16 residues. Here the CDR3 reads CASSAWGGSSGNTIYF. The CDR3 DNA sequence: TGTGCCAGCAGCGCATGGGGGGGAAGCTCTGGAAACACCATATATTTT.

The genes are TRBV7-9 and TRBJ1-2, with D maybe TRBD1 (6 bases). This CDR3 is 14 amino acids long. Trimming pared 5 bases from V and 8 bases from J, leaving 18 bases between. The germline gives CDR1 SEHNR, CDR2 FQNEAQ (reference sequence). CDR3 amino acids: CASSEDSLLGGYTF. CDR3 sequence (DNA): TGTGCCAGCAGCGAGGACAGTCTTTTGGGAGGCTACACCTTC.

The chain has TRBV5-1 and TRBJ2-2; 11 positions match TRBD2. The CDR3 runs 16 residues. CDR1 and CDR2 from the germline V gene are SGHRS and YFSETQ. V was clipped by 4 bases and J by 1 base; unmatched bases: 3. The CDR3 region has the DNA TGCGCCAGCAGCAGGGGGACTAGCGGGAACACCGGGGAGCTGTTTTTT. This codes for CASSRGTSGNTGELFF.

V usage is TRBV9 and J usage is TRBJ2-3; weak D call: TRBD2 (7 bases). Germline loops: CDR1 SGDLS, CDR2 YYNGEE. V shed 1 base and J shed 1 base, with 16 bases lying between them. This CDR3 is built from 17 residues. CDR3 residues: CASSVRGGVPGTDTQYF. The CDR3 nucleotides are TGTGCCAGCAGCGTACGAGGGGGGGTTCCCGGCACAGATACGCAGTATTTT.

The chain combines TRBV20-1 with TRBJ1-2, with D possibly TRBD1 on 5 matching bases. The length of the CDR3 is 11 residues. Germline V CDR1 and CDR2: DFQATT, SNEGSKA (reference sequence). Trimming left V 8 bases short and J 4 bases short, with 11 bases between. This chain's CDR3 is CSSSGPYGYTF. CDR3 nucleotides: TGCAGTTCTTCAGGGCCCTATGGCTACACCTTC.

V usage is TRBV11-2 and J usage is TRBJ1-6; no definite D call. CDR3 length: 15 amino acids. Trimming stripped 3 bases from V and 5 bases from J, with 11 bases between. Germline assignment: CDR1 SGHAT and CDR2 FQNNGV. The CDR3 is CASSFPAGDNSPLHF. DNA of the CDR3: TGTGCCAGCAGCTTTCCGGCAGGTGATAATTCACCCCTCCACTTT.

Only a few counts were recorded for this clone. The gene calls are TRBV27 and TRBJ1-5, with 9 bases fitting TRBD1. CDR1 MNHEY and CDR2 SMNVEV come from the germline V gene (reference sequence). This CDR3 has 15 amino acids. After removal of 6 bases from V and 6 bases from J, the junction contained 9 bases not matched to a gene. In nucleotides, the CDR3 is TGTGCCAGCAGCAGCACAGGGGGCAAGTCTCAGCCCCAGCATTTT. This codes for CASSSTGGKSQPQHF.

This chain uses TRBV7-2 with TRBJ2-5; 13 positions match TRBD2. Germline-derived CDR1 and CDR2 are SGHTA and FQGNSA. The CDR3 extends over 13 amino acids. V lost 5 bases and J lost 13; bases outside the gene matches: 7. For the CDR3, the DNA is TGTGCCAGCAGCACACTAGCGGGGGGGCCCGGGTACTTC. Its translation: CASSTLAGGPGYF.

The V call is TRBV5-1, the J call TRBJ2-3, with a possible D match to TRBD1 (6 bases). This CDR3 is built from 16 residues. Germline V gene lookup returns CDR1 SGHRS and CDR2 YFSETQ. Trimming took 5 bases from V and 0 from J, leaving 16 bases between them. The CDR3 here is CASSVHRAASTDTQYF. DNA of the CDR3: TGCGCCAGCAGTGTGCACAGGGCTGCTAGCACAGATACGCAGTATTTT.

V gene TRBV18 combines with J gene TRBJ1-2; D uncertain. The CDR3 sequence is 15 residues long. The germline CDR1 and CDR2 sequences are KGHSH and LQKENI. Trimming left V 1 base short and J 1 base short, with 10 bases between. CDR3 DNA: TGTGCCAGCTCACCACTTGACAATATTAACTATGGCTACACCTTC. Residues: CASSPLDNINYGYTF.

V and J are TRBV5-1 and TRBJ1-5; TRBD1 matches 7 bases. V trimming: 6 bases; J trimming: 0 bases; junction bases outside the gene matches: 24. CDR3 length: 21 amino acids. CDR1 is SGHRS, CDR2 YFSETQ, per germline. CDR3 protein: CASNFPRQGVNSLCSNQPQHF. CDR3 in DNA: TGCGCCAGCAACTTCCCTAGACAGGGAGTGAACTCACTGTGTAGCAATCAGCCCCAGCATTTT.